These 22 T cell receptor beta chains were sequenced from one sample in a study of T cell responses to AZD1222 COVID-19 vaccine. Sequenced by immunoSEQ multiplex PCR; TCRdb stores in-frame clones only, minus some. The repertoire holds about 170,000 clones, with just over 90% as singletons. Sequencing used peripheral blood, obtained on day 0 of AZD1222 vaccination. These receptors were taken from an adult in good health.

The chain joins TRBV7-7 to TRBJ2-5, with D unresolved. Per the germline V gene, CDR1 is SSHAT and CDR2 is FNYEAQ (reference sequence). Trimming removed 1 base from V and 5 bases from J, with 8 bases in between. The CDR3 length is 13 residues. The CDR3 DNA is TGTGCCAGCAGCTTAGGTCCCCGGGAGACCCAGTACTTC. It specifies CASSLGPRETQYF.

This rearrangement joins TRBV7-9 to TRBJ2-3, with D hard to call. CDR3 length: 16 residues. Germline CDR1 and CDR2: SEHNR and FQNEAQ (reference sequence). The V and J ends lost 4 bases and 2 bases respectively, with 16 bases between them. The CDR3 DNA reads as TGTGCCAGCAGCTCCGACGAAAGGCCCTTCACAGATACGCAGTATTTT. It is translated as CASSSDERPFTDTQYF.

The J gene is TRBJ2-7, the V gene TRBV7-2; D might be TRBD1 (5 bases). CDR1 SGHTA and CDR2 FQGNSA come from the germline V gene. V shed 5 bases and J shed 2 bases, with 10 bases lying between them. There are 13 residues in the CDR3. The CDR3 coding sequence is TGTGCCAGCAGCCGCAGGGCAACCTACGAGCAGTACTTC. This sequence encodes CASSRRATYEQYF.

CDR3 nucleotides: TGTGCCAGCAGTCTTGGATATAGCAATCAGCCCCAGCATTTT. It specifies CASSLGYSNQPQHF. The chain couples TRBV6-5 to TRBJ1-5; unclear D gene. The germline V gene encodes CDR1 MNHEY and CDR2 SVGAGI. The V end lost 5 bases, the J end lost 0 bases, and 8 bases lay between the germline ends. The CDR3 consists of 14 residues.

The rearrangement joins TRBV12-3 or TRBV12-4 to TRBJ1-5; D call uncertain. This CDR3 region has 12 residues. V lost 9 bases and J lost 4, with 10 bases in between. As DNA, the CDR3 is TGTGCCAGTTCCCGGGTGAATCAGCCCCAGCATTTT. This translates into CASSRVNQPQHF.

The chain employs TRBV2 and TRBJ1-2, with D hard to call. Trimming left V 6 bases short and J 2 bases short, with 7 bases between. The CDR3 totals 12 residues. Germline-derived CDR1 and CDR2 are SNHLY and FYNNEI. CDR3 in amino acids: CASREQNYGYTF. The CDR3 DNA follows: TGTGCCAGCAGGGAACAGAACTATGGCTACACCTTC.

The V and J genes are TRBV6-6 and TRBJ2-7; 8 bases align to TRBD1. V lost 2 bases and J lost 1; bases outside the gene matches: 7. This CDR3 is built from 16 residues. Germline values: CDR1 MNHNY, CDR2 SVGAGI (reference sequence). CDR3 in DNA: TGTGCCAGCAGTTACGCTGGGCAGGGGGCATCCTACGAGCAGTACTTC. This translates into CASSYAGQGASYEQYF.

This chain uses TRBV3-1 (or the pseudogene TRBV3-2) with TRBJ1-6; TRBD1 agrees at 8 bases. Germline V gives CDR1 LGHDT, CDR2 YNNKEL (reference sequence). Trimming cost V 3 bases and J 5 bases; bases outside gene matches: 6. This CDR3 has 16 amino acids. The CDR3 DNA follows: TGTGCCAGCAGCCAGGGGGGACAGGCTAATAATTCACCCCTCCACTTT. It is translated as CASSQGGQANNSPLHF.

The chain employs TRBV19 and TRBJ1-4; D remains unclear. The ends were cut back, 6 bases at V and 6 bases at J, with 17 bases in the middle. Per the germline V gene, CDR1 is LNHDA and CDR2 is SQIVND (reference sequence). This CDR3 spans 15 amino acids. CDR3 nucleotide sequence: TGTGCCAGTAGGTTAGGGCCAGCACCGGATGAAAAACTGTTTTTT. Translating it yields CASRLGPAPDEKLFF. The full variable domain, its missing parts supplied by reference TRBV19 and TRBJ1-4, is DGGITQSPKYLFRKEGQNVTLSCEQNLNHDAMYWYRQDPGQGLRLIYYSQIVNDFQKGDIAEGYSVSREKKESFPLTVTSAQKNPTAFYLCASRLGPAPDEKLFFGSGTQLSVL.

The rearrangement links TRBV11-2 to TRBJ1-1, with D perhaps TRBD1 (6 bases). The germline V gene has CDR1 SGHAT and CDR2 FQNNGV. V was pared by 1 base and J by 6 bases, with 12 bases between. The CDR3 sequence is 14 residues long. The CDR3 region is CASSLVGRGPEAFF. The CDR3 DNA reads TGTGCCAGCAGCTTAGTCGGCAGGGGTCCTGAAGCTTTCTTT.

The chain uses TRBV15 and TRBJ2-1, with a possible D match to TRBD2 (7 bases). CDR1 is LNHNV, CDR2 YYDKDF, per germline (reference sequence). The CDR3 has 17 residues. Trimming took 1 base from V and 4 from J, leaving 17 bases between them. This chain's CDR3 is CATSRGPAGALYNEQFF. The CDR3 DNA follows: TGTGCCACCAGCAGAGGTCCGGCGGGGGCTCTATACAATGAGCAGTTCTTC.

CDR3 bases: TGTGCCAGCAGCTCGATGTTTACCTACGAGCAGTACTTC. This codes for CASSSMFTYEQYF. V and J are TRBV5-6 and TRBJ2-7; D call uncertain. Trimming shortened V by 3 bases and J by 2 bases, and 9 bases separated the two germline ends. CDR1 is SGHDT and CDR2 is YYEEEE in the germline V gene. CDR3 length equals 13 residues.

In its sample, this clone was seen once. J is TRBJ2-7 and V is TRBV5-6; 7 bases align to TRBD1. The V and J ends lost 3 bases and 2 bases, in that order; junction bases with no gene match: 11. The CDR3 has 16 amino acids. From germline, CDR1 is SGHDT and CDR2 YYEEEE. The CDR3 DNA reads TGTGCCAGCAGCTCGGAACCGGGACAGCCCACCTACGAGCAGTACTTC. Translated: CASSSEPGQPTYEQYF.

A single count supports this clone. V and J are TRBV7-9 and TRBJ1-3; D not resolved. This CDR3 region has 17 residues. From germline, CDR1 is SEHNR and CDR2 FQNEAQ (reference sequence). V lost 1 base, J lost 0 bases, and 13 bases lay in between. The CDR3 DNA sequence: TGTGCCAGCAGCTTAGGGGGAGGGAGAATCTCTGGAAACACCATATATTTT. Its protein is CASSLGGGRISGNTIYF.

The chain has TRBV12-5 and TRBJ2-7; the match to TRBD2 covers 11 bases. The V gene end was trimmed by 6 bases and the J gene end by 3 bases; junction bases not matched to a gene: 7. The CDR3 is 15 residues long. Per germline, CDR1 LGHNT and CDR2 FRNRAP. CDR3 nucleotides: TGTGCTAGTGGCTCGGGACTAGCGGCTTACTACGAGCAGTACTTC. This translates into CASGSGLAAYYEQYF.

V and J are TRBV6-5 and TRBJ1-2; 8 bases map to TRBD1. This CDR3 spans 14 amino acids. The V gene's germline CDR1 is MNHEY and CDR2 SVGAGI. The trim removed 7 bases at V and 7 bases at J, leaving 11 bases unmatched. CDR3 nucleotides: TGTGCCAGCACCTTCAGACAGGGGTTAGGTGGCTACACCTTC. Translated: CASTFRQGLGGYTF.

This rearrangement joins TRBV30 to TRBJ1-5, with D unresolved. This CDR3 has 14 amino acids. With 0 bases removed from V and 3 bases from J, the gap between germline ends came to 9 bases. Germline values: CDR1 GTSNPN, CDR2 SVGIG (reference sequence). This CDR3 is CAWSVPVSNQPQHF. The CDR3 nucleotides are TGTGCCTGGAGTGTACCGGTTTCCAATCAGCCCCAGCATTTT.

The chain couples TRBV6-5 to TRBJ2-5; TRBD2 might be the D (6 bases). V was pared by 2 bases and J by 2 bases, with 9 bases between. The CDR3 is 14 residues long. Germline V gene data show CDR1 as MNHEY and CDR2 as SVGAGI. The CDR3 loop is CASSYGGAQETQYF. The CDR3 nucleotides read TGTGCCAGCAGTTACGGCGGGGCTCAAGAGACCCAGTACTTC.

The chain joins TRBV19 to TRBJ2-3; perhaps TRBD2 as D (5 bases). V lost 6 bases to trimming and J lost 2 bases, with 12 bases between them. Germline V gene sequence: CDR1 LNHDA, CDR2 SQIVND (reference sequence). The CDR3 spans 14 residues. CDR3 amino acids: CASRGSRHTDTQYF. The CDR3 DNA reads TGTGCCAGTAGGGGGAGCCGGCACACAGATACGCAGTATTTT.

The CDR3 reads CASSGRDRGLQITGYTF. The CDR3 DNA is TGTGCCAGCAGCGGACGGGACAGGGGGCTACAAATTACCGGCTACACCTTC. This chain connects TRBV9 to TRBJ1-2; 12 bases fit TRBD1. V lost 3 bases, J lost 8 bases, and 14 bases stayed unmatched. The V gene's germline CDR1 is SGDLS and CDR2 YYNGEE. The CDR3 runs to 17 residues.

The V call is TRBV7-6, the J call TRBJ2-2; TRBD2 is a possible D gene (6 bases). Germline V lookup: CDR1 SGHVS, CDR2 FNYEAQ. The ends were cut back, 4 bases at V and 4 bases at J, with 16 bases in the middle. The CDR3 is 16 amino acids. Written as DNA, the CDR3 is TGTGCCAGCAGCTCCGCCGGGGGAACTTTCACCGGGGAGCTGTTTTTT. It is translated as CASSSAGGTFTGELFF.

The table lists this clone with a count of one. The chain has TRBV5-4 and TRBJ2-7, with a tentative D call TRBD1 (5 bases). Trimming pared 0 bases from V and 0 bases from J, leaving 10 bases between. The CDR3 is made up of 15 amino acids. Germline V gene data show CDR1 as SGHNT and CDR2 as YYREEE (reference sequence). CDR3 sequence: CASSLGQGYSYEQYF. The DNA for the CDR3 is TGTGCCAGCAGCTTGGGGCAGGGTTACTCCTACGAGCAGTACTTC.